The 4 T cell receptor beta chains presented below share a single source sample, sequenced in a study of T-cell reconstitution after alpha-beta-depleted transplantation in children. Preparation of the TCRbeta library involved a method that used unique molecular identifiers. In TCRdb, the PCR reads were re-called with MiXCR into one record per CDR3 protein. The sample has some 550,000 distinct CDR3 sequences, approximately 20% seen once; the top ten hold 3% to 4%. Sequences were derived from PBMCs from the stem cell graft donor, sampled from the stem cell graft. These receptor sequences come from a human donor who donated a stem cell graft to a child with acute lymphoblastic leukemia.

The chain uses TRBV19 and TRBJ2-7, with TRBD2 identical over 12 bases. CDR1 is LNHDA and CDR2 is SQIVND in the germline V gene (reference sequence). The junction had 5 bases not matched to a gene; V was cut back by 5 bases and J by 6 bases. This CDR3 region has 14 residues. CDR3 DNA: TGTGCCAGTAGTCCTGGGACTAGCGGGTTCGAGCAGTACTTC. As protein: CASSPGTSGFEQYF.

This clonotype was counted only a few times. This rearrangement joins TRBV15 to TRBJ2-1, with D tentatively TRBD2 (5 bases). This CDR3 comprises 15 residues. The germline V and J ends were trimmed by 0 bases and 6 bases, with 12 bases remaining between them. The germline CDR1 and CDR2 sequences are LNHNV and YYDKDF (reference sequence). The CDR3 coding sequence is TGTGCCACCAGCAGAGATAGCGTTTCGGGCAATGAGCAGTTCTTC. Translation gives CATSRDSVSGNEQFF.

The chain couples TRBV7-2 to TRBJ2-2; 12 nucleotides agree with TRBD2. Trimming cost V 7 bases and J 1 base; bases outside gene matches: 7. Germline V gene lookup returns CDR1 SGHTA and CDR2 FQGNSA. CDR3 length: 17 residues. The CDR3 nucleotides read TGTGCCAGCAAATCGGGACTAGCGGGTGGGAACACCGGGGAGCTGTTTTTT. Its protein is CASKSGLAGGNTGELFF.

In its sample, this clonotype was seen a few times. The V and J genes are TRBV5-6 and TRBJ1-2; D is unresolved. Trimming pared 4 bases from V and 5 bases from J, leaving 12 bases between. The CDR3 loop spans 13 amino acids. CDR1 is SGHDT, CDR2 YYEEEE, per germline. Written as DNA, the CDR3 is TGTGCCAGCAGCCCCCCCTACGGGTATGGCTACACCTTC. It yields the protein CASSPPYGYGYTF.